The clone carrying this T cell receptor beta chain has just one count. Its target is not known. Measured with immunoSEQ multiplex PCR; TCRdb has only the in-frame clones, and not every one. The sample consists of 440,000 or so clones, about 90% of them appearing once. This entry belongs to a study of Ad26.COV2.S vaccination and SARS-CoV-2 variants. Whole-study context: In the COV1001 trial, the donor was in the Ad26.COV2.S arm. Doses of Ad26.COV2.S were injected into muscle once or twice, 56 days apart.

Study-level results: Analyses of TCR breadth and depth may have underestimated total T cell responses.

Treatment in this sample: over 15 received Ad26.COV2.S at low or high dose, single or two shots; 5 received placebo; per-sample allocation not given. Repertoires come from day 63 after the first vaccine or placebo injection. In the vaccine, an Ad26 vector expressed the SARS-CoV-2 spike of the Wuhan strain. CDR1 is SGHTA and CDR2 is FQGNSA in the germline V gene. V was shortened by 6 bases and J by 0 bases, with 6 bases between the two germline ends. The CDR3 runs to 13 residues. The sample here was peripheral blood, taken in a trial of Ad26.COV2.S vaccine versus placebo. The TCR originated in a person aged 18-65 years who received the Ad26.COV2.S COVID-19 vaccine or a placebo. The V and J genes are TRBV7-2 and TRBJ2-1; D is unresolved. CDR3 sequence reads: CASRVRSYNEQFF. CDR3 sequence (DNA): TGTGCCAGCAGAGTTCGCTCCTACAATGAGCAGTTCTTC.